The 6 T cell receptor beta chains below all came from one sample that was sequenced in a study of blood T cell repertoires in COVID-19. Generated by immunoSEQ multiplex PCR, the TCRdb table keeps only in-frame clones and is missing some. Found here are about 260,000 clones, approximately 87% of them singletons; the top ten hold over 2%. The specimen sequenced was peripheral blood. Receptor source: a woman between 45 and 60 years old with acute or convalescent COVID-19.

V and J are TRBV7-9 and TRBJ1-1, with D uncertain. Germline CDR1 SEHNR, CDR2 FQNEAQ (reference sequence). V lost 5 bases, J lost 5 bases, and 15 bases lay in between. The CDR3 spans 14 residues. CDR3 residues: CASSRPIRETEAFF. CDR3 nucleotides: TGTGCCAGCAGCCGCCCGATTCGGGAAACTGAAGCTTTCTTT.

The rearrangement uses TRBV21-1 and TRBJ2-5; TRBD2 reflects the table's D call only, with no check against the DNA. TRBV21-1 is assigned pseudogene status. CDR3 length: 16 residues. The CDR3 loop is CASSKDFGGYQETQYF. CDR3 sequence (DNA): TGTGCCAGCAGCAAAGATTTTGGCGGGTACCAAGAGACCCAGTACTTC.

With regard to this clone: Additional DNA sequences in this sample encode the identical CDR3. This CDR3 reads CASSLSSGSYEQYF. The DNA of the CDR3 is TGCGCCAGCAGCTTGTCGTCAGGCTCCTACGAGCAGTACTTC. The V gene is TRBV5-1, the J gene TRBJ2-7, with no clear D. V was shortened by 1 base and J by 0 bases, with 8 bases between the two germline ends. Per the germline V gene, CDR1 is SGHRS and CDR2 is YFSETQ. This CDR3 comprises 14 residues.

This clone was observed a handful of times. This sequence joins TRBV6-2 or TRBV6-3 and TRBJ1-5, with 8 bases fitting TRBD1. V dropped 5 bases and J dropped 6; count of bases not matched to a gene: 12. Germline V CDR1 and CDR2: MNHEY, SVGEGT. The CDR3 is 16 amino acids. In nucleotides, the CDR3 is TGTGCCAGCAGTACCGACAGGGGAAGGAGGGGTCAGCCCCAGCATTTT. Encoded protein: CASSTDRGRRGQPQHF.

The rearrangement links TRBV19 to TRBJ2-2; 8 nucleotides line up with TRBD1. This CDR3 has 13 residues. Germline V gene data show CDR1 as LNHDA and CDR2 as SQIVND (reference sequence). After removal of 11 bases from V and 3 bases from J, the junction contained 5 bases not matched to a gene. This CDR3 is CAGQGRDTGELFF. Written as DNA, the CDR3 is TGTGCCGGACAGGGAAGGGACACCGGGGAGCTGTTTTTT. The variable domain in full, completed from reference TRBV19 and TRBJ2-2, reads DGGITQSPKYLFRKEGQNVTLSCEQNLNHDAMYWYRQDPGQGLRLIYYSQIVNDFQKGDIAEGYSVSREKKESFPLTVTSAQKNPTAFYLCAGQGRDTGELFFGEGSRLTVL.

CDR3 bases: TGTGCCACCAGTCCCCTCGGGGGGAGTAACACAGATACGCAGTATTTT. It is translated as CATSPLGGSNTDTQYF. V and J are TRBV24-1 and TRBJ2-3; TRBD2 agrees at 7 bases. Germline-derived CDR1 and CDR2 are KGHDR and SFDVKD. The CDR3 consists of 16 residues. The V and J ends lost 6 bases and 2 bases, in that order; junction bases with no gene match: 10.